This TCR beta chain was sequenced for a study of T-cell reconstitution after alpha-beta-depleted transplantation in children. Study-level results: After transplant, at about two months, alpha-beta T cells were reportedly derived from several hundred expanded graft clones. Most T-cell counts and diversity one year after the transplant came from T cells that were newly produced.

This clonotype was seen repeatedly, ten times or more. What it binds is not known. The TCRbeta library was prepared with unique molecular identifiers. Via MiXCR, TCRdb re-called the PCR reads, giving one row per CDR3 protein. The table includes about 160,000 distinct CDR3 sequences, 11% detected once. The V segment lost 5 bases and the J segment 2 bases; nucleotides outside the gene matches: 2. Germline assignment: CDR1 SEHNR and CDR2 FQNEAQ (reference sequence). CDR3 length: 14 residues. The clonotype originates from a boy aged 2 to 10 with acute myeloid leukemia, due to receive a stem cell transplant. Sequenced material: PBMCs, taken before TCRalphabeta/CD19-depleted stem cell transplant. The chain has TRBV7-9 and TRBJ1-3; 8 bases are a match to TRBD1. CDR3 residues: CASSRTGTGNTIYF. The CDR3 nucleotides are TGTGCCAGCAGCCGGACAGGGACTGGAAACACCATATATTTT.